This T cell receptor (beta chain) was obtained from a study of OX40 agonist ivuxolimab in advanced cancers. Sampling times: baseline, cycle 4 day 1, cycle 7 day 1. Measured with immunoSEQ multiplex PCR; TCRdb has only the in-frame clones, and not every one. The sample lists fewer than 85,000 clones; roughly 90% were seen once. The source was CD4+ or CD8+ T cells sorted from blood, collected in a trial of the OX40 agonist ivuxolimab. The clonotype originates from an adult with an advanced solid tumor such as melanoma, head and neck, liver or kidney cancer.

CDR3 bases: TGCGCCAGCAGCCAATCCGACAGCTCCTACGAGCAGTACTTC. Its translation is CASSQSDSSYEQYF. The chain carries TRBV4-1 and TRBJ2-7; D is possibly TRBD1 (5 bases). The V end lost 2 bases, the J end lost 0 bases, and 8 bases lay between the germline ends. The CDR3 spans 14 residues. Germline V gene data show CDR1 as MGHRA and CDR2 as YSYEKL.